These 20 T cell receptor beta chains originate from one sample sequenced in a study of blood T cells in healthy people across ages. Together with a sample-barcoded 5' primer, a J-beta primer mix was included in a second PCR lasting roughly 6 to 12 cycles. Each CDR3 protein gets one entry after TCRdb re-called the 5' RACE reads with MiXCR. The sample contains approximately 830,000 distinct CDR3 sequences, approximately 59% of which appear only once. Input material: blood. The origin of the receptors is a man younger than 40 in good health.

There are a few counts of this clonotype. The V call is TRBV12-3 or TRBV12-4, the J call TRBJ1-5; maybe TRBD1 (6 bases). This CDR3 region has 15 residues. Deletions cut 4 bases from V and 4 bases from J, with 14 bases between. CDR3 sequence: CASSSGGTLNQPQHF. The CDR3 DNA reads TGTGCCAGCAGTTCTGGAGGGACACTAAATCAGCCCCAGCATTTT.

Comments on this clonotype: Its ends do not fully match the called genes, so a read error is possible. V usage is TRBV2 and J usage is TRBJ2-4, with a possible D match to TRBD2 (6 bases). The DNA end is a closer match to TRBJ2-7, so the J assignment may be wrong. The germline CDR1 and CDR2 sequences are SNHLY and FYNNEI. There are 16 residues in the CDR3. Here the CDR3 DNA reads TGTGTCAGCAGTGAATACGGGGAGGCAGTAACCTACGAGCAGTACTTC. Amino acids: CVSSEYGEAVTYEQYF.

CDR3 sequence (DNA): TGCAGTGCTAGAGGGACTAGCGGGGGGGATACGCAGTATTTT. Translated: CSARGTSGGDTQYF. This chain links TRBV20-1 with TRBJ2-3; 14 bases agree with TRBD2. This CDR3 region has 14 residues. J gave up 6 bases and V 1 base, and 0 bases lay outside the gene matches. Germline values: CDR1 DFQATT, CDR2 SNEGSKA (reference sequence).

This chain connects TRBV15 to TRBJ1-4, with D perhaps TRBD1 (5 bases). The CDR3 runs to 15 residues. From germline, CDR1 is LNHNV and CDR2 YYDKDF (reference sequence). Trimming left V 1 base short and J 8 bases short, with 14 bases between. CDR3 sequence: CATSRARGEGEKLFF. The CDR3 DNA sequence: TGTGCCACCAGCAGAGCTCGGGGGGAAGGCGAAAAACTGTTTTTT.

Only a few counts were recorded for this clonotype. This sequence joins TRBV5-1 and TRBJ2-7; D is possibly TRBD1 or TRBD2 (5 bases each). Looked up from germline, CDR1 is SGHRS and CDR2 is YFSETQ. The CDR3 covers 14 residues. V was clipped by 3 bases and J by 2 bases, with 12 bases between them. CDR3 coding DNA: TGCGCCAGCAGCTCGCAGGGAGACACCTACGAGCAGTACTTC. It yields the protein CASSSQGDTYEQYF.

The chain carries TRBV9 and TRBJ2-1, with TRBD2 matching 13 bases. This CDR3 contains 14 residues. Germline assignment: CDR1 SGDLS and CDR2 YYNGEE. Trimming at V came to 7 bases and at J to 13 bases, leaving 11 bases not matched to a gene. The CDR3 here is CASSGTSGKETQFF. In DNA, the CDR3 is TGTGCCAGCTCGGGGACTAGCGGGAAAGAGACCCAGTTCTTC.

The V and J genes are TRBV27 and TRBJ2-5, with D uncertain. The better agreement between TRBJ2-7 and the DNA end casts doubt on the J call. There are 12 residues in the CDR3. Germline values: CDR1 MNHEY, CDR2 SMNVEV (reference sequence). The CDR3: CASSLNGDEQYF. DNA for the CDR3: TGTGCCAGCAGTTTAAATGGAGACGAGCAGTACTTC.

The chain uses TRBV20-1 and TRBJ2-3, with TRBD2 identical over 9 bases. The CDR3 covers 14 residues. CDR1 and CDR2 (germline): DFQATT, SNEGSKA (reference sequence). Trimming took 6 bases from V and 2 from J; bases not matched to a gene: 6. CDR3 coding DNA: TGCAGTGCCGAGACTAGCGGAATCACAGATACGCAGTATTTT. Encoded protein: CSAETSGITDTQYF.

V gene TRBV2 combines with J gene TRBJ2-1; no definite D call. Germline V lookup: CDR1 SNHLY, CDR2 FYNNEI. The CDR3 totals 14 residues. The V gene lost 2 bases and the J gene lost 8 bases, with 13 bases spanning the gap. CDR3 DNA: TGTGCCAGCAGTGAAACCACCCTGAGCCATGAGCAGTTCTTC. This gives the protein CASSETTLSHEQFF.

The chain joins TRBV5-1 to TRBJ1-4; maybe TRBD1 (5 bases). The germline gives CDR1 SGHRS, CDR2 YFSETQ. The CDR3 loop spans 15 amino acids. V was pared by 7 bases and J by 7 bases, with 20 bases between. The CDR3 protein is CASQRGGPKGEKLFF. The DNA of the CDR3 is TGCGCCAGCCAAAGGGGCGGGCCGAAGGGTGAAAAACTGTTTTTT.

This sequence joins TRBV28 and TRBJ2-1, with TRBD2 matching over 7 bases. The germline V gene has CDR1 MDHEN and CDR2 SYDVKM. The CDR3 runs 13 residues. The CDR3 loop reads CATAASGRNEQFF. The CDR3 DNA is TGTGCAACCGCGGCTAGCGGCAGGAATGAGCAGTTCTTC. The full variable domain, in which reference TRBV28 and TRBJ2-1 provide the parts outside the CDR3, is DVKVTQSSRYLVKRTGEKVFLECVQDMDHENMFWYRQDPGLGLRLIYFSYDVKMKEKGDIPEGYSVSREKKERFSLILESASTNQTSMYLCATAASGRNEQFFGPGTRLTVL.

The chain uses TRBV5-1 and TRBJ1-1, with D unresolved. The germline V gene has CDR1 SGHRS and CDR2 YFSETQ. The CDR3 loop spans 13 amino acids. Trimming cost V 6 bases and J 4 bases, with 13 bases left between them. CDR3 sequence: CASKLQWATEAFF. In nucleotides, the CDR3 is TGCGCCAGCAAACTCCAGTGGGCCACTGAAGCTTTCTTT.

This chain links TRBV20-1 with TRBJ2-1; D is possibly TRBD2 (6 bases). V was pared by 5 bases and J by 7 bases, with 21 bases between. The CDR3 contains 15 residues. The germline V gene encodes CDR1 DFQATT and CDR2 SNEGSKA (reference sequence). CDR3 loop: CSAYLGRGPRNEQFF. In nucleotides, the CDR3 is TGCAGTGCTTATTTAGGGCGGGGCCCGCGGAATGAGCAGTTCTTC.

The DNA for the CDR3 is TGTGCCAGCAGTTCCGGGACAGGGTTTTATGGCTACACCTTC. Residues: CASSSGTGFYGYTF. The genes are TRBV2 and TRBJ1-2; 9 bases agree with TRBD1. The CDR3 spans 14 residues. From germline, CDR1 is SNHLY and CDR2 FYNNEI. V shed 5 bases, J shed 5 bases, and the junction held 6 bases outside the gene matches.

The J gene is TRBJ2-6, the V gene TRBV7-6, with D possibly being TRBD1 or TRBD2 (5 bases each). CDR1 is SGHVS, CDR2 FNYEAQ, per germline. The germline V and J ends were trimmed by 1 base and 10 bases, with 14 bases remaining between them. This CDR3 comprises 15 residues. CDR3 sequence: CASSLGGVEGNVLTF. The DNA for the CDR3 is TGTGCCAGCAGCTTAGGGGGCGTAGAGGGAAACGTCCTGACTTTC.

As DNA, the CDR3 is TGTGCCAGCAGACAGGGGCTGGCCGGGGAGCTGTTTTTT. Protein: CASRQGLAGELFF. The chain combines TRBV6-1 with TRBJ2-2, with 7 positions matching TRBD1. CDR3 size: 13 residues. With 6 bases clipped from V and 6 bases from J, the junction kept 4 bases outside the gene matches. Germline values: CDR1 MNHNS, CDR2 SASEGT.

The CDR3 nucleotides read TGCGCCAGCAGTCTGGGACAGGGGGAACTTATTAGCGAGACCCAGTACTTC. Translation: CASSLGQGELISETQYF. The chain couples TRBV5-1 to TRBJ2-5; 11 nucleotides line up with TRBD1. The length of the CDR3 is 17 residues. Trimming at V came to 5 bases and at J to 5 bases, leaving 14 bases not matched to a gene. Germline V CDR1 and CDR2: SGHRS, YFSETQ.

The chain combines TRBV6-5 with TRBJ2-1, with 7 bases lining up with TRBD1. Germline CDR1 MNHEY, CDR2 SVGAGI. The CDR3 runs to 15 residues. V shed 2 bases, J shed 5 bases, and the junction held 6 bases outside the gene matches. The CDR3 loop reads CASSYATGTDNEQFF. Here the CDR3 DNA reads TGTGCCAGCAGTTACGCAACCGGGACAGACAATGAGCAGTTCTTC.

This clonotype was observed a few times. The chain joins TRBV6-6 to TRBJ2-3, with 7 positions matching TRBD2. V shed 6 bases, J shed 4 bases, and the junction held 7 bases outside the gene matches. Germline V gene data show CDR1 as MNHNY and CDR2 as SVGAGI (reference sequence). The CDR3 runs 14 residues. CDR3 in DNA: TGTGCCAGCAGACCACTGACTAGCCCAGATACGCAGTATTTT. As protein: CASRPLTSPDTQYF.

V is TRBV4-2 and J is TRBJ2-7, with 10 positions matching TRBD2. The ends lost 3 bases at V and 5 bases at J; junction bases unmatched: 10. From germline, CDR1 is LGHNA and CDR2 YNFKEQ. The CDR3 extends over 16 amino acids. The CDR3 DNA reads TGTGCCAGCAGCCAGGGAGCGGGGGGGCCCGAAGACGAGCAGTACTTC. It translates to CASSQGAGGPEDEQYF.